Below are 32 T cell receptor beta chains sequenced from a single sample in a study of cytomegalovirus exposure and HLA in healthy donors. Amplification used 60 Vbeta primers and 13 Jbeta primers. TCRdb's copy holds only in-frame clones and misses some; the assay was immunoSEQ multiplex PCR. The table has 140,000 to 150,000 clones, nearly 80% seen once. Specimen: PBMCs. All receptors come from a man aged 35 to 55 in good health and CMV-seropositive.

The chain has TRBV5-1 and TRBJ2-7, with 12 bases fitting TRBD1. CDR3 length: 15 residues. Per the germline V gene, CDR1 is SGHRS and CDR2 is YFSETQ. Trimming removed 0 bases from V and 7 bases from J; junction bases left unmatched: 5. Here the CDR3 DNA reads TGCGCCAGCAGCTTGGAGGGACAGGGGGCTAGAGAGCAGTACTTC. Translation: CASSLEGQGAREQYF.

The chain is built from TRBV4-3 and TRBJ1-2; D unresolved. This CDR3 contains 15 residues. CDR1 is LGHNA, CDR2 YSLEER, per germline. The ends were cut back, 0 bases at V and 4 bases at J, with 12 bases in the middle. CDR3 region: CASSQDQYNIYGYTF. CDR3 sequence (DNA): TGCGCCAGCAGCCAAGACCAGTATAACATCTATGGCTACACCTTC.

This chain uses TRBV28 with TRBJ1-4, with TRBD1 matching 7 bases. V dropped 5 bases and J dropped 5; count of bases not matched to a gene: 8. The CDR3 totals 15 residues. Per the germline V gene, CDR1 is MDHEN and CDR2 is SYDVKM. The DNA of the CDR3 is TGTGCCAGCAGTACCGGGACAGCGAGAAATGAAAAACTGTTTTTT. It is translated as CASSTGTARNEKLFF.

The chain joins TRBV27 to TRBJ1-1; possibly TRBD1 for D (6 bases). V was clipped by 7 bases and J by 1 base, with 16 bases between them. This CDR3 spans 15 amino acids. Looked up from germline, CDR1 is MNHEY and CDR2 is SMNVEV (reference sequence). The CDR3 region is CASTLTGQTNTEAFF. The DNA for the CDR3 is TGTGCCAGCACCTTAACTGGACAGACGAACACTGAAGCTTTCTTT.

The chain couples TRBV5-1 to TRBJ2-1; 9 bases are a match to TRBD2. The CDR3 loop spans 15 amino acids. V lost 2 bases to trimming and J lost 7 bases; unmatched junction nucleotides: 7. Germline-derived CDR1 and CDR2 are SGHRS and YFSETQ. CDR3 protein: CASSFGLAPSNEQFF. The CDR3 coding sequence is TGCGCCAGCAGCTTTGGACTAGCGCCTTCAAATGAGCAGTTCTTC.

The chain is built from TRBV6-5 and TRBJ1-1; D remains ambiguous. The V gene's germline CDR1 is MNHEY and CDR2 SVGAGI. V lost 0 bases to trimming and J lost 0 bases, with 11 bases between them. The CDR3 has 16 amino acids. The CDR3 DNA reads as TGTGCCAGCAGTTACTCGATAACATTCTTGAACACTGAAGCTTTCTTT. It translates to CASSYSITFLNTEAFF.

CDR3 nucleotide sequence: TGTGCCAGCAGCCCCGGAGGAATCACCGGGGAGCTGTTTTTT. Residues: CASSPGGITGELFF. This chain uses TRBV6-6 with TRBJ2-2, with a tentative D call TRBD2 (5 bases). This CDR3 comprises 14 residues. The V and J ends lost 6 bases and 4 bases respectively, with 12 bases between them. Germline values: CDR1 MNHNY, CDR2 SVGAGI (reference sequence).

The rearrangement joins TRBV19 to TRBJ1-1, with D possibly TRBD1 on 5 matching bases. The CDR3 extends over 15 amino acids. V lost 9 bases and J lost 1, with 18 bases in between. CDR1 and CDR2 from the germline V gene are LNHDA and SQIVND (reference sequence). Written as DNA, the CDR3 is TGTGCCAGCTCCTACGAGACGGGGGGGAACACTGAAGCTTTCTTT. Amino acid sequence: CASSYETGGNTEAFF.

The chain joins TRBV29-1 to TRBJ2-3, with TRBD2 matching over 10 bases. The CDR3 spans 14 residues. Germline V gene data show CDR1 as SQVTM and CDR2 as ANQGSEA. Trimming took 7 bases from V and 0 from J; bases not matched to a gene: 4. Here the CDR3 DNA reads TGCAGCGGAAGGACTAGCGGAAGCACAGATACGCAGTATTTT. As protein: CSGRTSGSTDTQYF.

V is TRBV10-3 and J is TRBJ1-5; possibly TRBD1 for D (6 bases). Trimming cost V 3 bases and J 0 bases, with 9 bases left between them. Looked up from germline, CDR1 is ENHRY and CDR2 is SYGVKD. The CDR3 contains 15 residues. The CDR3 DNA reads TGTGCCATCAGTGAACAGGGCCTTAGCAATCAGCCCCAGCATTTT. This gives the protein CAISEQGLSNQPQHF.

This rearrangement joins TRBV27 to TRBJ2-7, with TRBD1 as a possible D gene (6 bases). This CDR3 region has 16 residues. The ends were cut back, 1 base at V and 0 bases at J, with 13 bases in the middle. CDR1 MNHEY and CDR2 SMNVEV come from the germline V gene (reference sequence). The CDR3 spells CASSLYGGGSSYEQYF. CDR3 DNA sequence: TGTGCCAGCAGTTTATATGGGGGCGGAAGCTCCTACGAGCAGTACTTC.

V is TRBV4-2 and J is TRBJ2-7; 7 bases map to TRBD1. V shed 3 bases, J shed 2 bases, and the junction held 10 bases outside the gene matches. This CDR3 region has 16 residues. Germline CDR1 LGHNA, CDR2 YNFKEQ. The CDR3 nucleotides read TGTGCCAGCAGCCATCCTCAGCAGGGACAGACCTACGAGCAGTACTTC. It translates to CASSHPQQGQTYEQYF.

The chain recombines TRBV18 with TRBJ1-1, with unresolved D. Trimming took 6 bases from V and 0 from J, leaving 11 bases between them. The V gene's germline CDR1 is KGHSH and CDR2 LQKENI. There are 14 residues in the CDR3. The CDR3 reads CASSYTGLNTEAFF. CDR3 nucleotide sequence: TGTGCCAGCTCGTACACGGGGTTGAACACTGAAGCTTTCTTT.

The gene calls are TRBV18 and TRBJ1-2; D is perhaps TRBD1 (5 bases). Germline assignment: CDR1 KGHSH and CDR2 LQKENI. The CDR3 loop spans 13 amino acids. V was pared by 0 bases and J by 7 bases, with 9 bases between. CDR3 region: CASSPPSDSGYTF. CDR3 DNA sequence: TGTGCCAGCTCACCACCCTCCGACAGTGGCTACACCTTC.

V gene TRBV19 combines with J gene TRBJ1-2; TRBD1 aligns across 7 bases. Per the germline V gene, CDR1 is LNHDA and CDR2 is SQIVND (reference sequence). The CDR3 is 14 residues long. J was trimmed by 1 base and V by 4 bases; bases with no gene match: 3. The CDR3 DNA reads TGTGCCAGTAGTAGAGGGACAGTTAACTATGGCTACACCTTC. Its protein is CASSRGTVNYGYTF. Full variable domain (rest looked up from reference TRBV19 and TRBJ1-2): DGGITQSPKYLFRKEGQNVTLSCEQNLNHDAMYWYRQDPGQGLRLIYYSQIVNDFQKGDIAEGYSVSREKKESFPLTVTSAQKNPTAFYLCASSRGTVNYGYTFGSGTRLTVV.

The chain has TRBV21-1 and TRBJ2-7; the table's D gene call, TRBD2, was not cross checked with the DNA. TRBV21-1 is a pseudogene. The CDR3 spans 19 residues. The CDR3 reads CASSKAGIPRLARNYEQYF. Here the CDR3 DNA reads TGTGCCAGCAGCAAAGCAGGAATACCAAGACTAGCCCGAAATTACGAGCAGTACTTC.

This sequence joins TRBV7-8 and TRBJ2-1, with D perhaps TRBD2 (6 bases). CDR1 SGHVS and CDR2 FQNEAQ come from the germline V gene. This CDR3 is 16 amino acids long. Between the trimmed V and J ends, which lost 1 base and 6 bases, there was a span of 16 bases. Here the CDR3 reads CASSLGAGTWANEQFF. The CDR3 nucleotides read TGTGCCAGCAGCTTAGGGGCCGGGACTTGGGCCAATGAGCAGTTCTTC.

The chain joins TRBV6-6 to TRBJ1-1, with no clear D. This CDR3 comprises 15 residues. In germline, CDR1 is MNHNY, CDR2 SVGAGI (reference sequence). The ends were cut back, 5 bases at V and 0 bases at J, with 13 bases in the middle. In nucleotides, the CDR3 is TGTGCCAGCAGTCCAGACTCCCGGGTGAACACTGAAGCTTTCTTT. This gives the protein CASSPDSRVNTEAFF.

The rearrangement uses TRBV30 and TRBJ2-5, with TRBD1 as a possible D gene (5 bases). The J call may be in error: the DNA end matches TRBJ2-7 better. The CDR3 has 11 amino acids. The V gene's germline CDR1 is GTSNPN and CDR2 SVGIG (reference sequence). This CDR3 reads CASTTAYEQYF. DNA of the CDR3: TGTGCCTCAACGACAGCCTACGAGCAGTACTTC.

The J gene is TRBJ2-1, the V gene TRBV6-6, with D possibly TRBD1 on 6 matching bases. The ends were cut back, 6 bases at V and 13 bases at J, with 13 bases in the middle. Germline V CDR1 and CDR2: MNHNY, SVGAGI (reference sequence). There are 11 residues in the CDR3. The CDR3 is CASSQQGFQFF. As DNA, the CDR3 is TGTGCCAGCAGCCAACAGGGTTTCCAGTTCTTC.

The rearrangement links TRBV28 to TRBJ1-1, with a tentative D call TRBD1 (6 bases). The CDR3 is made up of 12 amino acids. Germline V lookup: CDR1 MDHEN, CDR2 SYDVKM. The germline V and J ends were trimmed by 6 bases and 4 bases, with 9 bases remaining between them. The DNA for the CDR3 is TGTGCCAGCAGACAGGGTCCCACTGAAGCTTTCTTT. Residues: CASRQGPTEAFF.

The chain couples TRBV5-6 to TRBJ1-3, with D possibly being TRBD1 (6 bases). Per germline, CDR1 SGHDT and CDR2 YYEEEE. V lost 6 bases and J lost 0, with 16 bases in between. The CDR3 runs to 16 residues. The CDR3 reads CASTLRGGHSGNTIYF. In DNA, the CDR3 is TGTGCCAGCACCCTGCGGGGGGGACACTCTGGAAACACCATATATTTT.

The V call is TRBV10-3, the J call TRBJ2-2; D might be TRBD1 (5 bases). From germline, CDR1 is ENHRY and CDR2 SYGVKD. Trimming took off 5 bases at V and 6 bases at J, with 10 bases between the two ends. The CDR3 is 13 amino acids. CDR3 sequence reads: CAISTTAAGELFF. The CDR3 DNA reads as TGTGCCATCAGTACGACAGCTGCCGGGGAGCTGTTTTTT.

The chain joins TRBV5-1 to TRBJ2-1, with 11 bases fitting TRBD2. The germline V gene encodes CDR1 SGHRS and CDR2 YFSETQ. The CDR3 totals 15 residues. The ends lost 3 bases at V and 4 bases at J; junction bases unmatched: 3. This chain's CDR3 is CASSSLAGGYNEQFF. The CDR3 DNA reads as TGCGCCAGCAGCTCTCTAGCGGGAGGATACAATGAGCAGTTCTTC.

This chain connects TRBV7-2 to TRBJ1-5, with D maybe TRBD1 (5 bases). V dropped 8 bases and J dropped 9 bases, with 14 bases sitting between them. The CDR3 is 12 residues long. Germline CDR1 SGHTA, CDR2 FQGNSA. The CDR3 here is CASGGVSGPQHF. Written as DNA, the CDR3 is TGTGCCAGCGGAGGGGTCTCCGGGCCCCAGCATTTT.

This clone was observed a few times. The chain employs TRBV19 and TRBJ1-5; 11 bases agree with TRBD1. J lost 4 bases, V lost 5 bases, and 10 bases had no gene match. Per the germline V gene, CDR1 is LNHDA and CDR2 is SQIVND (reference sequence). The CDR3 runs to 17 residues. DNA for the CDR3: TGTGCCAGTAGTCAAACCCCGGGACAGGGGGGGAATCAGCCCCAGCATTTT. This sequence encodes CASSQTPGQGGNQPQHF. Drawing the rest from reference TRBV19 and TRBJ1-5, the complete variable domain is DGGITQSPKYLFRKEGQNVTLSCEQNLNHDAMYWYRQDPGQGLRLIYYSQIVNDFQKGDIAEGYSVSREKKESFPLTVTSAQKNPTAFYLCASSQTPGQGGNQPQHFGDGTRLSIL.

The chain employs TRBV5-1 and TRBJ1-1, with TRBD1 matching over 7 bases. The CDR3 totals 17 residues. With V trimmed by 0 bases and J by 4 bases, 12 bases remained unmatched. The germline gives CDR1 SGHRS, CDR2 YFSETQ. The CDR3 DNA follows: TGCGCCAGCAGCTTGGACCTTTGGGGACAGAAGAGCACTGAAGCTTTCTTT. Its translation is CASSLDLWGQKSTEAFF. The full variable domain, its missing parts supplied by reference TRBV5-1 and TRBJ1-1, is KAGVTQTPRYLIKTRGQQVTLSCSPISGHRSVSWYQQTPGQGLQFLFEYFSETQRNKGNFPGRFSGRQFSNSRSEMNVSTLELGDSALYLCASSLDLWGQKSTEAFFGQGTRLTVV.

In the case of this clone: Other DNA sequences in the sample encode the same CDR3. The CDR3 protein is CASSPGGNQPQHF. CDR3 in DNA: TGTGCCAGCTCACCTGGAGGCAATCAGCCCCAGCATTTT. J is TRBJ1-5 and V is TRBV18, with D hard to call. CDR3 length equals 13 residues. The germline V and J ends were trimmed by 3 bases and 2 bases, with 5 bases remaining between them. Germline lookup yields CDR1 KGHSH and CDR2 LQKENI.

The genes are TRBV29-1 and TRBJ2-1; D might be TRBD2 (6 bases). There are 14 residues in the CDR3. Trimming removed 4 bases at V and 0 bases at J, with 10 bases between. Germline CDR1 SQVTM, CDR2 ANQGSEA. CDR3 in DNA: TGCAGCGTTGTCGCGGGGATCTCCTACAATGAGCAGTTCTTC. As protein: CSVVAGISYNEQFF.

The chain couples TRBV28 to TRBJ2-7; D may be TRBD1 (5 bases). Germline V CDR1 and CDR2: MDHEN, SYDVKM. The CDR3 totals 15 residues. Trimming removed 6 bases at V and 2 bases at J, with 17 bases between. Here the CDR3 reads CASSPPDRITYEQYF. The CDR3 nucleotides read TGTGCCAGCAGCCCCCCCGACAGAATTACCTACGAGCAGTACTTC.

The chain combines TRBV10-3 with TRBJ2-1; TRBD2 agrees at 10 bases. CDR1 and CDR2 from the germline V gene are ENHRY and SYGVKD. The CDR3 consists of 16 residues. The V and J ends lost 2 bases and 3 bases, in that order; junction bases with no gene match: 4. The CDR3 here is CAISERTSGSYNEQFF. Written as DNA, the CDR3 is TGTGCCATCAGTGAGCGGACTAGCGGAAGCTACAATGAGCAGTTCTTC.

This clone was detected only once. The CDR3 bases are TGTGCCAGCAGTCAAAGACAGATGAACACTGAAGCTTTCTTT. Amino acid sequence: CASSQRQMNTEAFF. V usage is TRBV14 and J usage is TRBJ1-1, with a tentative D call TRBD1 (5 bases). Germline V gives CDR1 SGHDN, CDR2 FVKESK. The CDR3 runs to 14 residues. Trimming stripped 6 bases from V and 0 bases from J, with 11 bases between.